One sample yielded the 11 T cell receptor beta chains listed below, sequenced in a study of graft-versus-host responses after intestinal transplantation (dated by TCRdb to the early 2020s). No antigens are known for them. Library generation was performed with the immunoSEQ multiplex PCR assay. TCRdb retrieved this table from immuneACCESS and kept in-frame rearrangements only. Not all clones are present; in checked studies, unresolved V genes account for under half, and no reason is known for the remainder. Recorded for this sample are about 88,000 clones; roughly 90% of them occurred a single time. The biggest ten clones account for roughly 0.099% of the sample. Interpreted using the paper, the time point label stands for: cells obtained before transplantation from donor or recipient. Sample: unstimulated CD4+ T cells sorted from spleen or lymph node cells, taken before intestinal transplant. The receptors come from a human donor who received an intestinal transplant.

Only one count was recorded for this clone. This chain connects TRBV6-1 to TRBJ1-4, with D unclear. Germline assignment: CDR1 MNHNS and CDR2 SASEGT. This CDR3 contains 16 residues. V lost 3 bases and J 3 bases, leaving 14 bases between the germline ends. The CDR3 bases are TGTGCCAGCAGTGACCCGAGGGCACCACCTAATGAAAAACTGTTTTTT. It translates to CASSDPRAPPNEKLFF.

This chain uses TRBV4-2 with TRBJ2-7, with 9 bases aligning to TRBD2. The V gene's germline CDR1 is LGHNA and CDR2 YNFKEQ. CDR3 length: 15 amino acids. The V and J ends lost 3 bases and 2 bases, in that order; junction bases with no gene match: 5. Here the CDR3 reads CASSQVAGETYEQYF. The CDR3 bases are TGTGCCAGCAGCCAGGTAGCGGGGGAAACCTACGAGCAGTACTTC.

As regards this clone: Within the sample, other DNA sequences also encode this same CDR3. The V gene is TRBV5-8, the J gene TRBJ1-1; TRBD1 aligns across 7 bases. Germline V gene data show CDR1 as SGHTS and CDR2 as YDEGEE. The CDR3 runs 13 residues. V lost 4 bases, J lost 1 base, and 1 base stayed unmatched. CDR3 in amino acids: CASSRTGNTEAFF. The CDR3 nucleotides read TGTGCCAGCAGCCGGACAGGGAACACTGAAGCTTTCTTT.

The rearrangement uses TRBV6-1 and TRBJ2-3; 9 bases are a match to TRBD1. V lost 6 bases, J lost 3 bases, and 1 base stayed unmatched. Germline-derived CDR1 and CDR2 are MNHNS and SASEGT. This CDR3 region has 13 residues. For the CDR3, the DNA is TGTGCCAGCAGGGGGACAGGGACAGATACGCAGTATTTT. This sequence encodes CASRGTGTDTQYF.

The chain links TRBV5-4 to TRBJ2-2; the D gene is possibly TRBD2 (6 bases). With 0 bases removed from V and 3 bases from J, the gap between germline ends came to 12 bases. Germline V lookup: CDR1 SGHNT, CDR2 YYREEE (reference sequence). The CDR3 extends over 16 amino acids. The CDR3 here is CASSLVSWEDTGELFF. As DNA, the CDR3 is TGTGCCAGCAGCTTGGTTTCTTGGGAGGACACCGGGGAGCTGTTTTTT. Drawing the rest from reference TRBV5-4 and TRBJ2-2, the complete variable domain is ETGVTQSPTHLIKTRGQQVTLRCSSQSGHNTVSWYQQALGQGPQFIFQYYREEENGRGNFPPRFSGLQFPNYSSELNVNALELDDSALYLCASSLVSWEDTGELFFGEGSRLTVL.

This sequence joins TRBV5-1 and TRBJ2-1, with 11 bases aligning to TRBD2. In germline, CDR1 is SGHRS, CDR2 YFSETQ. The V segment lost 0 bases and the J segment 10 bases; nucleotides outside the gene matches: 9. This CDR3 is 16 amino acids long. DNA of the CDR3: TGCGCCAGCAGCTTGGCAGGTAGCGGGGGGGCAGGGGAGCAGTTCTTC. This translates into CASSLAGSGGAGEQFF.

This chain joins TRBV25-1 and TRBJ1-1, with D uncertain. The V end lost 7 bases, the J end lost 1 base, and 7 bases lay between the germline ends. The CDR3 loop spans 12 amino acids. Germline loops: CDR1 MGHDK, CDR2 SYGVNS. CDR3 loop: CASIVKNTEAFF. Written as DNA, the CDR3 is TGTGCCAGCATAGTTAAGAACACTGAAGCTTTCTTT.

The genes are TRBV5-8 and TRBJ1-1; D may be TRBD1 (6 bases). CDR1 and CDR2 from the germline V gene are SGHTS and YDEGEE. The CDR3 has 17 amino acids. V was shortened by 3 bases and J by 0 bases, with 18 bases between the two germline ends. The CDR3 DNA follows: TGTGCCAGCAGCTCGGGGAGGGGGGGGAGAATGAACACTGAAGCTTTCTTT. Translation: CASSSGRGGRMNTEAFF.

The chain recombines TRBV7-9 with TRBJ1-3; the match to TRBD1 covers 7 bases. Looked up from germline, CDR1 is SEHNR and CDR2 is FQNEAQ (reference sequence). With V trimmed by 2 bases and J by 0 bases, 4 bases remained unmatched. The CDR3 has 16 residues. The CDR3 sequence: CASSLTGQSSGNTIYF. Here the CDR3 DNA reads TGTGCCAGCAGCTTAACGGGACAGAGCTCTGGAAACACCATATATTTT.

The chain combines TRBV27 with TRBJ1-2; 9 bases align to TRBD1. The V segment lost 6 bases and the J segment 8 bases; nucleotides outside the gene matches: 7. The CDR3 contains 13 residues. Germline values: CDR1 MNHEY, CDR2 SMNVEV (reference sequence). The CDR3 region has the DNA TGTGCCAGCAGCTTACAGGGGGCTTTAGGCTACACCTTC. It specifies CASSLQGALGYTF.

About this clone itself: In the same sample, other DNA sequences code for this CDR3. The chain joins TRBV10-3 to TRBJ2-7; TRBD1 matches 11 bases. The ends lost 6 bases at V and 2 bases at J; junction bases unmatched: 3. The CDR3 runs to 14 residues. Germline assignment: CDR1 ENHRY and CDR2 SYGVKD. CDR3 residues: CAISPGQGAYEQYF. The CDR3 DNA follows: TGTGCCATCAGCCCGGGACAGGGGGCCTACGAGCAGTACTTC.